These 30 T cell receptor beta chains were sequenced from one sample in a study of blood T cell repertoires in COVID-19. The assay was immunoSEQ multiplex PCR, and TCRdb's table has in-frame clones only and misses some. The sample lists 200,000 to 250,000 clones, about 87% occurring once. Material: peripheral blood. The source is a young man with COVID-19, enrolled during active disease.

A single count supports this clone. V gene TRBV7-2 combines with J gene TRBJ1-4, with a tentative D call TRBD1 (6 bases). Germline V CDR1 and CDR2: SGHTA, FQGNSA. The V gene lost 4 bases and the J gene lost 5 bases, with 23 bases spanning the gap. The CDR3 totals 18 residues. The DNA of the CDR3 is TGTGCCAGCAGCTCACCCCGCAGGGGCTCTACTCTCAATGAAAAACTGTTTTTT. It translates to CASSSPRRGSTLNEKLFF.

The chain is built from TRBV18 and TRBJ1-2; 10 positions match TRBD1. Germline lookup yields CDR1 KGHSH and CDR2 LQKENI. The V gene end was trimmed by 3 bases and the J gene end by 7 bases; junction bases not matched to a gene: 8. The CDR3 sequence is 15 residues long. Written as DNA, the CDR3 is TGTGCCAGCTCACCCACGACAGGGGGCCTTACTGGCTACACCTTC. Amino acid sequence: CASSPTTGGLTGYTF.

The chain uses TRBV5-1 and TRBJ2-3; 8 bases are a match to TRBD1. Trimming cost V 4 bases and J 0 bases; bases outside gene matches: 7. Germline loops: CDR1 SGHRS, CDR2 YFSETQ. This CDR3 has 16 residues. The CDR3 here is CASSGGTGLSTDTQYF. CDR3 bases: TGCGCCAGCAGCGGGGGGACAGGCCTAAGCACAGATACGCAGTATTTT.

The genes are TRBV6-5 and TRBJ1-3; D perhaps matches TRBD1 (5 bases). V was clipped by 6 bases and J by 4 bases, with 13 bases between them. Germline-derived CDR1 and CDR2 are MNHEY and SVGAGI. This CDR3 has 14 amino acids. The CDR3 protein is CASSPTGGGNTIYF. CDR3 DNA sequence: TGTGCCAGCAGCCCAACGGGGGGAGGAAACACCATATATTTT.

This chain connects TRBV9 to TRBJ1-3, with D unresolved. V gave up 0 bases and J gave up 2 bases, with 9 bases separating them. Germline V lookup: CDR1 SGDLS, CDR2 YYNGEE. The CDR3 runs 15 residues. The CDR3 is CASSVGWEAGNTIYF. The CDR3 coding sequence is TGTGCCAGCAGCGTAGGGTGGGAGGCTGGAAACACCATATATTTT.

V usage is TRBV7-8 and J usage is TRBJ2-5; 9 bases are shared with TRBD1. J lost 4 bases, V lost 5 bases, and 8 bases had no gene match. CDR1 and CDR2 from the germline V gene are SGHVS and FQNEAQ. CDR3 length: 15 residues. CDR3 bases: TGTGCCAGCAGCCCGAGGGACAGGGTCACAGAGACCCAGTACTTC. Protein: CASSPRDRVTETQYF.

V usage is TRBV14 and J usage is TRBJ1-6; D not certain. Germline V CDR1 and CDR2: SGHDN, FVKESK. This CDR3 has 15 amino acids. Trimming took 0 bases from V and 6 from J, leaving 9 bases between them. The CDR3 protein is CASSQDLPSNSPLHF. For the CDR3, the DNA is TGTGCCAGCAGCCAAGATCTTCCGAGTAATTCACCCCTCCACTTT. Complete variable domain (other parts from reference TRBV14 and TRBJ1-6): EAGVTQFPSHSVIEKGQTVTLRCDPISGHDNLYWYRRVMGKEIKFLLHFVKESKQDESGMPNNRFLAERTGGTYSTLKVQPAELEDSGVYFCASSQDLPSNSPLHFGNGTRLTVT.

This sequence joins TRBV28 and TRBJ2-3; D remains unclear. This CDR3 region has 15 residues. Germline CDR1 reads MDHEN; CDR2 reads SYDVKM. V was clipped by 7 bases and J by 0 bases, with 14 bases between them. The CDR3 loop is CASNRWAGSTDTQYF. In DNA form, the CDR3 reads TGTGCCAGCAATCGATGGGCCGGTAGCACAGATACGCAGTATTTT.

This chain joins TRBV28 and TRBJ1-2; TRBD1 matches 9 bases. J lost 7 bases, V lost 10 bases, and 22 bases had no gene match. The CDR3 contains 17 residues. The germline V gene has CDR1 MDHEN and CDR2 SYDVKM. In DNA form, the CDR3 reads TGTGCCACTCCTCATGGGGACAGGGAAACAAGGGGTAGTGGCTACACCTTC. It translates to CATPHGDRETRGSGYTF.

This clone occurred once. The chain carries TRBV5-1 and TRBJ1-4; a possible D gene is TRBD1 (6 bases). The CDR3 extends over 15 amino acids. Germline lookup yields CDR1 SGHRS and CDR2 YFSETQ. Trimming stripped 3 bases from V and 8 bases from J, with 17 bases between. CDR3 protein: CASSWGPAGVEKLFF. The CDR3 nucleotides read TGCGCCAGCAGCTGGGGGCCAGCCGGCGTCGAAAAACTGTTTTTT.

J is TRBJ2-5 and V is TRBV24-1; 7 nucleotides match TRBD1. Germline-derived CDR1 and CDR2 are KGHDR and SFDVKD. The J segment lost 3 bases and the V segment lost 3 bases, leaving 15 bases of the junction unmatched. CDR3 length: 18 amino acids. DNA of the CDR3: TGTGCCACCAGTGATCACCGACCACAGGGGTTGCGGAAAGAGACCCAGTACTTC. Amino acids: CATSDHRPQGLRKETQYF.

The V gene is TRBV28, the J gene TRBJ2-7; perhaps TRBD2 as D (6 bases). The germline V and J ends were trimmed by 5 bases and 5 bases, with 19 bases remaining between them. Germline CDR1 and CDR2: MDHEN and SYDVKM. The CDR3 has 15 residues. CDR3 amino acids: CASSGGTSSQDEQYF. The CDR3, as DNA: TGTGCCAGCAGTGGCGGGACTTCCTCTCAGGACGAGCAGTACTTC.

This clone has only a few counts. The same CDR3 is also encoded by other DNA sequences in this sample. The J gene is TRBJ2-7, the V gene TRBV18; 9 bases line up with TRBD1. The ends lost 0 bases at V and 4 bases at J; junction bases unmatched: 1. The CDR3 has 14 residues. The germline gives CDR1 KGHSH, CDR2 LQKENI. CDR3 loop: CASSPPGQGYEQYF. The CDR3 DNA sequence: TGTGCCAGCTCACCACCAGGACAGGGGTACGAGCAGTACTTC.

The rearrangement links TRBV19 to TRBJ1-5; TRBD1 is a possible D gene (6 bases). Germline V gene sequence: CDR1 LNHDA, CDR2 SQIVND (reference sequence). The CDR3 loop spans 14 amino acids. Trimming shortened V by 3 bases and J by 5 bases, and 11 bases separated the two germline ends. The DNA for the CDR3 is TGTGCCAGTAGTATTCGGGGGGCCCATCAGCCCCAGCATTTT. It translates to CASSIRGAHQPQHF.

The count of this clone is one. This sequence joins TRBV27 and TRBJ2-7; TRBD1 might be the D (5 bases). The CDR3 contains 15 residues. The germline V gene encodes CDR1 MNHEY and CDR2 SMNVEV (reference sequence). V lost 2 bases and J 2 bases, leaving 13 bases between the germline ends. Written as DNA, the CDR3 is TGTGCCAGCAGTTTAGTCACAGGAAGAGCCTACGAGCAGTACTTC. It specifies CASSLVTGRAYEQYF.

The chain is built from TRBV9 and TRBJ2-1; TRBD2 matches 7 bases. This CDR3 comprises 17 residues. The J segment lost 4 bases and the V segment lost 2 bases, leaving 12 bases of the junction unmatched. Germline values: CDR1 SGDLS, CDR2 YYNGEE. The CDR3 loop reads CASSVGGGSTLYNEQFF. The CDR3 nucleotides are TGTGCCAGCAGCGTGGGGGGGGGTTCCACCCTTTACAATGAGCAGTTCTTC.

The CDR3 here is CASSYTALSGNTIYF. For the CDR3, the DNA is TGTGCCAGCAGTTATACTGCCCTCTCTGGAAACACCATATATTTT. The J gene is TRBJ1-3, the V gene TRBV6-6; D remains ambiguous. V was clipped by 3 bases and J by 0 bases, with 9 bases between them. The CDR3 has 15 amino acids. Germline lookup yields CDR1 MNHNY and CDR2 SVGAGI (reference sequence).

On this clone: The same CDR3 is also encoded by other DNA sequences in this sample. The CDR3 DNA follows: TGTGCCAGCACCCCCCCCGGGTCCTACGAGCAGTACTTC. This sequence encodes CASTPPGSYEQYF. V usage is TRBV6-5 and J usage is TRBJ2-7; unclear D gene. Germline CDR1 MNHEY, CDR2 SVGAGI. V gave up 7 bases and J gave up 1 base, with 11 bases separating them. This CDR3 region has 13 residues.

The chain joins TRBV7-9 to TRBJ2-7; 10 bases are a match to TRBD1. Germline V gene data show CDR1 as SEHNR and CDR2 as FQNEAQ (reference sequence). J was trimmed by 2 bases and V by 6 bases; bases with no gene match: 13. This CDR3 comprises 17 residues. DNA for the CDR3: TGTGCCAGCAGTGGCACAACCAGGACAGGGGGTCCCTACGAGCAGTACTTC. Translating gives CASSGTTRTGGPYEQYF. The full variable domain, completed using reference TRBV7-9 and TRBJ2-7, is DTGVSQNPRHKITKRGQNVTFRCDPISEHNRLYWYRQTLGQGPEFLTYFQNEAQLEKSRLLSDRFSAERPKGSFSTLEIQRTEQGDSAMYLCASSGTTRTGGPYEQYFGPGTRLTVT.

This clone has just one count. This rearrangement joins TRBV27 to TRBJ1-5; D call uncertain. The CDR3 consists of 13 residues. The germline gives CDR1 MNHEY, CDR2 SMNVEV (reference sequence). The V end lost 8 bases, the J end lost 3 bases, and 11 bases lay between the germline ends. As DNA, the CDR3 is TGTGCCAGCGCGTACGCCCTCAATCAGCCCCAGCATTTT. This translates into CASAYALNQPQHF.

In this sample, this clone turned up once. The chain links TRBV5-1 to TRBJ2-3, with TRBD1 matching 7 bases. CDR1 SGHRS and CDR2 YFSETQ come from the germline V gene. V shed 4 bases, J shed 2 bases, and the junction held 10 bases outside the gene matches. The CDR3 has 16 residues. The CDR3 is CASSHGTGVYTDTQYF. DNA for the CDR3: TGCGCCAGCAGCCACGGAACAGGGGTCTACACAGATACGCAGTATTTT.

The gene calls are TRBV28 and TRBJ1-3, with D unresolved. V lost 2 bases and J 3 bases, leaving 14 bases between the germline ends. CDR1 MDHEN and CDR2 SYDVKM come from the germline V gene. The CDR3 sequence is 16 residues long. The CDR3 DNA reads as TGTGCCAGCAGTTTAGGGCAGGTCTCCGGTGGAAACACCATATATTTT. Its translation is CASSLGQVSGGNTIYF.

On this clone: This CDR3 is also generated by other DNA sequences in the sample. This sequence joins TRBV7-9 and TRBJ1-5, with D maybe TRBD1 (6 bases). Germline V CDR1 and CDR2: SEHNR, FQNEAQ (reference sequence). The CDR3 covers 14 residues. V was cut by 4 bases and J by 6 bases, with 13 bases left in between. The CDR3 DNA reads as TGTGCCAGCAGCTCGGGCCAAGGGGGTCAGCCCCAGCATTTT. Its protein is CASSSGQGGQPQHF.

The gene calls are TRBV28 and TRBJ1-1; D is possibly TRBD1 (5 bases). The CDR3 has 16 residues. The V gene's germline CDR1 is MDHEN and CDR2 SYDVKM. Trimming stripped 4 bases from V and 1 base from J, with 16 bases between. The CDR3 protein is CASSSTRDWKNTEAFF. DNA of the CDR3: TGTGCCAGCAGTTCCACCCGGGACTGGAAGAACACTGAAGCTTTCTTT. Using reference TRBV28 and TRBJ1-1 for the parts outside the CDR3, the full variable domain is DVKVTQSSRYLVKRTGEKVFLECVQDMDHENMFWYRQDPGLGLRLIYFSYDVKMKEKGDIPEGYSVSREKKERFSLILESASTNQTSMYLCASSSTRDWKNTEAFFGQGTRLTVV.

V and J are TRBV24-1 and TRBJ2-7; 10 bases agree with TRBD1. CDR1 KGHDR and CDR2 SFDVKD come from the germline V gene. The CDR3 is 15 amino acids. After removal of 4 bases from V and 4 bases from J, the junction contained 6 bases not matched to a gene. The CDR3 DNA reads as TGTGCCACCAGTGACCCGGGGACAGGGGTTTACGAGCAGTACTTC. As protein: CATSDPGTGVYEQYF.

This chain links TRBV5-1 with TRBJ2-3; TRBD2 matches at 8 bases. Losses at the gene ends were 4 bases for V and 0 bases for J; bases not matched to a gene: 4. The CDR3 spans 15 residues. Germline V gene lookup returns CDR1 SGHRS and CDR2 YFSETQ. The CDR3 is CASSPTSGSTDTQYF. CDR3 DNA sequence: TGCGCCAGCAGCCCCACTAGCGGAAGCACAGATACGCAGTATTTT.

The chain combines TRBV28 with TRBJ1-5, with 8 bases matching TRBD1. V lost 6 bases to trimming and J lost 5 bases; unmatched junction nucleotides: 12. This CDR3 has 16 amino acids. Germline CDR1 reads MDHEN; CDR2 reads SYDVKM. DNA for the CDR3: TGTGCCAGCAGCCCCCTTAGGACAGGGCGGTATCAGCCCCAGCATTTT. Residues: CASSPLRTGRYQPQHF.

The gene calls are TRBV7-8 and TRBJ2-1; no clear D gene. V lost 5 bases to trimming and J lost 3 bases, with 8 bases between them. Germline V gene sequence: CDR1 SGHVS, CDR2 FQNEAQ. The CDR3 contains 13 residues. The CDR3 loop reads CASSTTNYNEQFF. The DNA for the CDR3 is TGTGCCAGCAGCACCACAAACTACAATGAGCAGTTCTTC.

J is TRBJ1-1 and V is TRBV29-1; a possible D gene is TRBD1 (6 bases). The CDR3 covers 13 residues. V lost 7 bases and J 0 bases, leaving 12 bases between the germline ends. Germline V gives CDR1 SQVTM, CDR2 ANQGSEA. The CDR3 DNA follows: TGCAGCGCCACAGGACAGTTGAACACTGAAGCTTTCTTT. This sequence encodes CSATGQLNTEAFF.

Of note for this clone: Other DNA sequences in this sample translate to the same CDR3. The chain employs TRBV12-3 or TRBV12-4 and TRBJ2-7; TRBD1 might be the D (6 bases). V was shortened by 3 bases and J by 4 bases, with 7 bases between the two germline ends. The CDR3 is 12 amino acids. In DNA form, the CDR3 reads TGTGCCAGCAGTTTTCAGGGGTACGAGCAGTACTTC. Amino acid sequence: CASSFQGYEQYF.